Following are 3 T cell receptor beta chains from one sample sequenced in a study of OX40 agonist ivuxolimab in advanced cancers. Sequenced by immunoSEQ multiplex PCR; TCRdb stores in-frame clones only, minus some. The sample lists about 80,000 clones; roughly 84% were seen once. The specimen comprised CD4+ or CD8+ T cells sorted from blood, sampled in a trial of the OX40 agonist ivuxolimab. The origin of the receptors is an adult with an advanced solid tumor such as melanoma, head and neck, liver or kidney cancer.

DNA for the CDR3: TGTGCCACCAGCAGAGATCTAGCGGGGGGAGAGACCCAGTACTTC. This codes for CATSRDLAGGETQYF. The rearrangement links TRBV15 to TRBJ2-5, with 11 positions matching TRBD2. Germline-derived CDR1 and CDR2 are LNHNV and YYDKDF (reference sequence). The J segment lost 4 bases and the V segment lost 0 bases, leaving 1 base of the junction unmatched. This CDR3 comprises 15 residues.

The CDR3 is CASSSQGGNTEAFF. The DNA for the CDR3 is TGCGCCAGCAGCTCACAGGGAGGGAACACTGAAGCTTTCTTT. The V gene is TRBV5-1, the J gene TRBJ1-1; perhaps TRBD1 as D (6 bases). This CDR3 is built from 14 residues. V was trimmed by 3 bases and J by 1 base, leaving 10 bases between them. The V gene's germline CDR1 is SGHRS and CDR2 YFSETQ.

The V call is TRBV6-6, the J call TRBJ1-2, with a tentative D call TRBD1 (6 bases). The CDR3 runs 14 residues. V lost 6 bases and J lost 4, with 15 bases in between. From germline, CDR1 is MNHNY and CDR2 SVGAGI (reference sequence). CDR3 DNA sequence: TGTGCCAGCAGGAGAGCGGGGGGCGCCTATGGCTACACCTTC. Its protein is CASRRAGGAYGYTF.